The 2 T cell receptor beta chains below come from one sample, sequenced in a study of siplizumab effects on memory and regulatory T cells. Some clones are missing from TCRdb's copy, which holds only in-frame ones; the method was immunoSEQ multiplex PCR. The table lists more than 13,000 clones, 35% to 45% of them singletons. Antigens of these TCRs are unknown. Coculturing of the mixed lymphocyte reaction cells was performed at 37°C for more than five days. The source material was CFSE-low (dividing) CD4+ T cells sorted from an allogeneic mixed lymphocyte reaction. Receptors originate from a human donor in good health; the cells came from an allogeneic mixed lymphocyte reaction. Some clones in this sample may be carry-over from other donors' samples.

This clone was counted between two and nine times. The V call is TRBV30, the J call TRBJ1-1; no definite D call. Germline V gives CDR1 GTSNPN, CDR2 SVGIG (reference sequence). V was clipped by 1 base and J by 3 bases, with 3 bases between them. CDR3 length: 11 amino acids. CDR3 DNA: TGTGCCTGGAGTGCTCACACTGAAGCTTTCTTT. Translating gives CAWSAHTEAFF.

The V gene is TRBV6-6, the J gene TRBJ1-1; D possibly corresponds to TRBD1 (5 bases). Germline values: CDR1 MNHNY, CDR2 SVGAGI (reference sequence). Trimming cost V 7 bases and J 4 bases, with 10 bases left between them. This CDR3 region has 12 residues. The CDR3 DNA sequence: TGTGCCAGCACAACAGGTCGCACTGAAGCTTTCTTT. This encodes CASTTGRTEAFF.